The clone carrying this T cell receptor (beta chain) appeared a few times. The time point: peripheral blood 6 weeks after treatment start. The CDR3 runs to 14 residues. V dropped 2 bases and J dropped 7; count of bases not matched to a gene: 7. Germline CDR1 and CDR2: KGHSH and LQKENI. The data derive from a study of PD-L1 blockade in urothelial cancer. In the study overall: The patients had undergone anywhere from 0 to 3 prior chemotherapy regimens.

Measured with immunoSEQ multiplex PCR; TCRdb has only the in-frame clones, and not every one. This table has about 130,000 clones, roughly 82% appearing once. This chain connects TRBV18 to TRBJ2-7, with 8 bases aligning to TRBD1. This clonotype was obtained from a man aged 45-65 years with urothelial cancer. Specimen: PBMCs, collected around atezolizumab (anti-PD-L1) treatment. CDR3 amino acids: CASSPVTGVGEQYF. The CDR3 DNA is TGTGCCAGCTCACCAGTGACAGGGGTTGGGGAGCAGTACTTC.